This TCR beta chain stems from a study of beta chain features in type 1 diabetes. The CDR3 consists of 14 residues. Germline CDR1 SGHTA, CDR2 FQGNSA. J was trimmed by 7 bases and V by 5 bases; bases with no gene match: 7. Broader study findings: cDNA-based reads could over-represent cells with high TCR expression. All four CD4+ subsets of Type 1 diabetes patients contained TCRB CDR3s that were moderately but significantly shorter. Unsettled here was the matter of whether HLA type influences TCRB rearrangement.

This clone has a handful of counts. Its antigen is undetermined. cDNA synthesis used the whole RNA isolate, giving expressed TCRB sequences. Using immunoSEQ multiplex PCR, the repertoire was profiled, and TCRdb retains in-frame clones only, with some absent. The sample holds around 280,000 clones; 15% are singletons and the top ten take 0.015% to 0.019%. The gene calls are TRBV7-2 and TRBJ1-5; the match to TRBD1 covers 8 bases. Sequencing was done on a sample of naive CD4+ T cells from blood. This TCR was sampled from a man in his late teens or twenties with type 1 diabetes. The CDR3 DNA sequence: TGTGCCAGCAGCCCCGGACAGGGAGGACAGCCCCAGCATTTT. It translates to CASSPGQGGQPQHF.